These 25 T cell receptor beta chains were all obtained from the same sample, sequenced in a study of tumor-infiltrating lymphocytes in primary liver carcinoma. The investigators made TCR beta cDNA from approximately 0.5 ug total RNA, using a constant-region primer. Employing slightly modified ARM-PCR, three nested multiplex PCR rounds were run, and these gave rise to the TCR beta libraries. Running 9 to 11 cycles apiece, the first two PCR rounds relied on TRBV1-TRBV30 forward primers together with a C-beta reverse primer. Each CDR3 protein gets one entry after TCRdb re-called the multiplex PCR reads with MiXCR. This repertoire shows around 210,000 distinct CDR3 sequences, around three fifths found once; its top ten account for about 7.1%. Alongside blood RNA obtained from unsorted whole blood, germline DNA was also extracted. What was sequenced was peripheral blood. These receptors originate from a woman aged 55-75 years with primary liver carcinoma and hepatitis B virus infection.

For this clonotype: At one of its ends the junction is not consistent with the germline gene, which may arise from a read error. The chain carries TRBV7-8 and TRBJ2-7; 7 bases are a match to TRBD2. The V gene's germline CDR1 is SGHVS and CDR2 FQNEAQ. CDR3 length: 16 residues. The CDR3 loop reads CASSLTLAGVIYEQNF. In DNA, the CDR3 is TGTGCCAGCAGCCTCACCCTGGCGGGAGTAATTTACGAGCAGAACTTC.

In its sample, this clonotype was seen once. Given the absence of the conserved phenylalanine or tryptophan at the CDR3 end, a read error is likely. The rearrangement links TRBV29-1 to TRBJ2-7; TRBD2 is a possible D gene (6 bases). The CDR3 extends over 12 amino acids. Trimming removed 6 bases from V and 3 bases from J, with 12 bases in between. Germline V gene data show CDR1 as SQVTM and CDR2 as ANQGSEA. The CDR3, as DNA: TGCAGCGTCGGGGGAGGCTTCTACGAGCAGTACCTC. Amino acids: CSVGGGFYEQYL.

A word on this clonotype: Its ends do not fully match the called genes, so a read error is possible. The rearrangement links TRBV12-3 or TRBV12-4 to TRBJ2-3; D gene unclear. There are 14 residues in the CDR3. The CDR3 DNA follows: TGTGCCAGCAGTTTTCCGGAGCACACGGATACGAAGTATTTT. This encodes CASSFPEHTDTKYF.

For this clonotype: The conserved final phenylalanine or tryptophan is absent from the CDR3, which likely points to a read error. V is TRBV5-5 and J is TRBJ1-5; D is unclear. The CDR3 is made up of 15 amino acids. V lost 4 bases, J lost 3 bases, and 14 bases lay in between. The germline CDR1 and CDR2 sequences are SGHKS and YYEKEE (reference sequence). CDR3 in amino acids: CASSIAGNLNQPQHL. In DNA form, the CDR3 reads TGTGCCAGCAGCATTGCAGGAAACCTCAATCAGCCCCAGCATCTT.

As concerns this clonotype: This CDR3 fails to terminate in the conserved phenylalanine or tryptophan, so it likely reflects a read error. The rearrangement uses TRBV30 and TRBJ1-5, with 9 positions matching TRBD1. The V segment lost 3 bases and the J segment 1 base; nucleotides outside the gene matches: 4. Germline V gene data show CDR1 as GTSNPN and CDR2 as SVGIG (reference sequence). There are 15 residues in the CDR3. The CDR3 region is CAWSYGTGSNQPQHL. CDR3 nucleotide sequence: TGTGCCTGGAGCTACGGGACAGGGAGCAATCAGCCCCAGCATCTT.

The rearrangement links TRBV11-2 to TRBJ2-3; D perhaps matches TRBD2 (6 bases). Per germline, CDR1 SGHAT and CDR2 FQNNGV. The CDR3 covers 15 residues. V was shortened by 7 bases and J by 1 base, with 15 bases between the two germline ends. CDR3 loop: CASNFRLERTDTQYF. The CDR3 region has the DNA TGTGCCAGCAACTTCAGACTAGAACGCACAGATACGCAGTATTTT.

This chain connects TRBV29-1 to TRBJ2-2; D gene ambiguous. CDR1 is SQVTM and CDR2 is ANQGSEA in the germline V gene. This CDR3 is built from 14 residues. CDR3 DNA: TGCATCGCCTCGACGTCCTCGAACACCGGGGAGCTGTTTTTT. Its protein product is CIASTSSNTGELFF.

Notes on this clonotype: One junction end disagrees with the germline gene, perhaps due to a read error. This rearrangement joins TRBV5-1 to TRBJ2-1, with 7 bases that match TRBD2. Germline CDR1 reads SGHRS; CDR2 reads YFSETQ. This CDR3 region has 16 residues. CDR3 protein: CASSLEGEGNLDEQFF. The CDR3 DNA sequence: TGCGCAAGCAGCTTGGAAGGGGAGGGCAATTTGGATGAGCAGTTCTTC.

The table lists this clonotype with a few counts. The rearrangement links TRBV7-8 to TRBJ2-2; 8 bases align to TRBD2. There are 14 residues in the CDR3. V dropped 6 bases and J dropped 5; count of bases not matched to a gene: 5. Germline CDR1 is SGHVS and CDR2 is FQNEAQ. The CDR3 sequence is CASSPIAGTGELFF. For the CDR3, the DNA is TGTGCCAGCAGTCCAATAGCGGGAACCGGGGAGCTGTTTTTT.

This clonotype was seen repeatedly, ten times or more. This chain joins TRBV12-3 or TRBV12-4 and TRBJ2-3, with D hard to call. The CDR3 length is 13 residues. Trimming left V 3 bases short and J 6 bases short, with 10 bases between. The CDR3 DNA is TGTGCCAGCAGTTTCAGGAGAATGGATACGCAGTATTTT. It translates to CASSFRRMDTQYF.

This clonotype was seen just once. It may be a read error: a sequence one base away is much more abundant. This chain links TRBV6-6 with TRBJ1-1, with D unresolved. Trimming took off 4 bases at V and 8 bases at J, with 14 bases between the two ends. CDR1 is MNHNY and CDR2 is SVGAGI in the germline V gene (reference sequence). CDR3 size: 13 residues. The CDR3 DNA sequence: TGTGCCAGCAGTTTCATAGGGATAGGGGAAGCTTTCTTT. Translated, it gives CASSFIGIGEAFF.

With regard to this clonotype: A much larger clone differs from this one at a single base, so this may be a read error. V is TRBV12-3 or TRBV12-4 and J is TRBJ2-7, with a weak D call TRBD2 (6 bases). V lost 5 bases and J lost 4, with 15 bases in between. The CDR3 extends over 14 amino acids. CDR3 sequence reads: CASSPPGRGYEQYF. Here the CDR3 DNA reads TGTGCCAGCAGTCCACCGGGACGGGGGTACGAGCAGTACTTC.

Remarks on this clonotype: A much larger clone lies a single base off, so this may be a read error. The CDR3: CASVTGNYGYTF. DNA for the CDR3: TGTGCCAGCGTTACAGGGAACTATGGCTACACCTTC. This chain links TRBV6-6 with TRBJ1-2; weak D call: TRBD1 (6 bases). V was clipped by 8 bases and J by 2 bases, with 9 bases between them. Germline V CDR1 and CDR2: MNHNY, SVGAGI (reference sequence). This CDR3 has 12 residues.

The gene calls are TRBV11-1 and TRBJ2-3; 11 nucleotides agree with TRBD2. There are 15 residues in the CDR3. V trimming: 7 bases; J trimming: 6 bases; junction bases outside the gene matches: 9. The germline V gene encodes CDR1 SGHAT and CDR2 FQDESV (reference sequence). In DNA, the CDR3 is TGTGCCAGCAACCCTAGCGGGAGGCCTACGGATACGCAGTATTTT. Its protein product is CASNPSGRPTDTQYF.

The chain has TRBV28 and TRBJ2-5; 8 bases agree with TRBD2. The ends lost 4 bases at V and 0 bases at J; junction bases unmatched: 7. CDR3 length equals 16 residues. Germline CDR1 MDHEN, CDR2 SYDVKM. Here the CDR3 DNA reads TGTGCCAGCAGTTCCCTGGATAGCGGGAACCAAGAGACCCAGTACTTC. It translates to CASSSLDSGNQETQYF.

This clonotype was counted at least ten times. The genes are TRBV6-1 and TRBJ2-3; a possible D gene is TRBD1 (5 bases). This CDR3 has 15 amino acids. Germline V CDR1 and CDR2: MNHNS, SASEGT. Trimming pared 6 bases from V and 2 bases from J, leaving 15 bases between. CDR3 amino acids: CASRTTVTNTDTQYF. The CDR3 nucleotides read TGTGCCAGCAGAACGACAGTTACCAACACAGATACGCAGTATTTT.

Note on this clonotype: Relative to the germline gene, one junction end is altered; a read error may explain this. The chain uses TRBV29-1 and TRBJ2-3, with D unresolved. The CDR3 is made up of 12 amino acids. Germline V gene sequence: CDR1 SQVTM, CDR2 ANQGSEA. CDR3 DNA: TGCAGCGTTCCAATTAACACAGATACGCAGTGTTTT. Amino acids: CSVPINTDTQCF.

The chain is built from TRBV24-1 and TRBJ2-2; a possible D gene is TRBD1 (6 bases). This CDR3 region has 15 residues. Deletions cut 8 bases from V and 5 bases from J, with 17 bases between. The germline V gene has CDR1 KGHDR and CDR2 SFDVKD. The CDR3 DNA is TGTGCCACCACCCAGGGAACAGGGAGAACCGGGGAGCTGTTTTTT. This codes for CATTQGTGRTGELFF.

In regard to this clonotype: This likely comes from a read error, as the CDR3 has no conserved phenylalanine or tryptophan at its end. This chain links TRBV6-5 with TRBJ1-1; TRBD1 matches 10 bases. In germline, CDR1 is MNHEY, CDR2 SVGAGI. V lost 5 bases to trimming and J lost 3 bases; unmatched junction nucleotides: 9. This CDR3 contains 16 residues. In DNA form, the CDR3 reads TGTGCCAGCAGTAGTGCCCCCGGGACAGGGGACACTGAAGCTTTCATT. Amino acids: CASSSAPGTGDTEAFI.

To note about this clonotype: A read error may account for a junction end that differs from germline. V and J are TRBV11-2 and TRBJ2-5; TRBD1 agrees at 11 bases. Judging by the DNA end, TRBJ2-7 fits better; the J call may be wrong. The CDR3 is 14 residues long. CDR1 SGHAT and CDR2 FQNNGV come from the germline V gene. The CDR3 sequence: CTSSFGTGGYEQYF. The CDR3 bases are TGTACCAGCAGCTTCGGGACAGGGGGCTACGAGCAGTACTTC.

Details on this clonotype: The junction departs from germline at one end; a sequencing error may be responsible. This rearrangement joins TRBV6-2 or TRBV6-3 to TRBJ2-1; 9 bases are a match to TRBD1. CDR3 size: 16 residues. Germline values: CDR1 MNHEY, CDR2 SVGEGT. This CDR3 is CPSSPPGQGSYNEQFF. The CDR3 DNA sequence: TGTCCCAGCAGTCCGCCGGGACAGGGCTCCTACAATGAGCAGTTCTTC.

About this clonotype itself: A read error may produce the germline difference seen at one junction end. This chain links TRBV11-2 with TRBJ1-2; D ambiguous. CDR3 length equals 13 residues. The germline V gene has CDR1 SGHAT and CDR2 FQNNGV. The CDR3 coding sequence is TGTGCCAGCAACCCTCTCCGACCCTATGGCTTCACCTTC. It specifies CASNPLRPYGFTF.

This rearrangement joins TRBV10-3 to TRBJ2-5; D uncertain. This CDR3 comprises 11 residues. Trimming cost V 10 bases and J 3 bases, with 9 bases left between them. Per the germline V gene, CDR1 is ENHRY and CDR2 is SYGVKD. Written as DNA, the CDR3 is TGTGCCACTGCGCAGAAAGAGACCCAGTACTTC. Translated, it gives CATAQKETQYF.

This clonotype was found a few times. A read error may be the cause here, since a much bigger clone is one base away. CDR3 sequence (DNA): TGCAGCGTTGAACCTGCGAACACCGAGGAGCTGTTTTTT. It specifies CSVEPANTEELFF. The chain couples TRBV29-1 to TRBJ2-2; no clear D gene. CDR3 size: 13 residues. Germline CDR1 is SQVTM and CDR2 is ANQGSEA.

The CDR3 nucleotides read TGTGCCAGCGGTTTGACAGGGGGCGGGGAAGGCTACACCTTC. It encodes CASGLTGGGEGYTF. The rearrangement joins TRBV5-5 to TRBJ1-2, with 10 bases fitting TRBD1. The CDR3 loop spans 14 amino acids. Germline V gene sequence: CDR1 SGHKS, CDR2 YYEKEE (reference sequence). V gave up 7 bases and J gave up 8 bases; unmatched junction bases: 11.